Described below is a single T cell receptor (beta chain) sequence and its context. Its matching antigen is unknown. This sample stems from a study of T cell repertoires in cytomegalovirus infection. Broader study findings: Dominating the ex vivo response were HLA-C-restricted CMV-specific TCR beta clonotypes.

The trim removed 1 base at V and 4 bases at J, leaving 6 bases unmatched. The CDR3 loop spans 16 amino acids. CDR1 and CDR2 (germline): SGHVS, FNYEAQ. TCRdb recomputed calls from the reads with MiXCR, one row per CDR3 protein. The sample has some 110,000 distinct CDR3 sequences, roughly a tenth seen once. This TCR was sampled from a human donor in good health (CMV status not recorded). Some clones in this sample may be carry-over from other donors' samples. The chain carries TRBV7-6 and TRBJ2-5; 10 nucleotides agree with TRBD1. Sequenced: PBMCs, sequenced either directly or after in vitro stimulation (not recorded which). The CDR3, as DNA: TGTGCCAGCAGCTTAGGACAGGGGGCCTTGGGAGAGACCCAGTACTTC. Translating it yields CASSLGQGALGETQYF.